These 18 T cell receptor beta chains originate from one sample sequenced in a study of T cell responses to AZD1222 COVID-19 vaccine. The repertoire was sequenced with immunoSEQ multiplex PCR; TCRdb's copy has only in-frame clones and lacks some. This table has around 120,000 clones, about 90% appearing once. The sequencing used peripheral blood, collected on day 0 of AZD1222 vaccination. These receptor sequences come from an adult in good health.

This chain joins TRBV29-1 and TRBJ2-2; possible D gene TRBD1, 6 bases. The V end lost 5 bases, the J end lost 6 bases, and 13 bases lay between the germline ends. The CDR3 loop spans 13 amino acids. The V gene's germline CDR1 is SQVTM and CDR2 ANQGSEA. The CDR3 sequence is CSVIPGVPGELFF. CDR3 bases: TGCAGCGTTATCCCAGGGGTGCCCGGGGAGCTGTTTTTT.

The count of this clone is one. The rearrangement links TRBV4-1 to TRBJ2-1, with 8 nucleotides matching TRBD2. After removal of 7 bases from V and 6 bases from J, the junction contained 8 bases not matched to a gene. The germline gives CDR1 MGHRA, CDR2 YSYEKL. The CDR3 is 14 amino acids. The CDR3: CASTLAGGLNEQFF. The DNA of the CDR3 is TGCGCCAGCACATTGGCGGGGGGTCTCAATGAGCAGTTCTTC.

The chain couples TRBV7-8 to TRBJ1-5; TRBD1 aligns across 8 bases. The V gene's germline CDR1 is SGHVS and CDR2 FQNEAQ. With V trimmed by 5 bases and J by 6 bases, 12 bases remained unmatched. This CDR3 comprises 16 residues. The CDR3 region is CASSHNIAGGPQPQHF. CDR3 in DNA: TGTGCCAGCAGCCACAATATCGCAGGGGGCCCTCAGCCCCAGCATTTT.

This clone appeared a few times. The rearrangement links TRBV12-3 or TRBV12-4 to TRBJ2-1; D not certain. The CDR3 covers 13 residues. Trimming removed 6 bases at V and 4 bases at J, with 10 bases between. The CDR3 DNA is TGTGCCAGCAGAGGGCCGGATTACAATGAGCAGTTCTTC. Residues: CASRGPDYNEQFF.

The chain joins TRBV29-1 to TRBJ2-7, with D possibly matching TRBD1 (6 bases). The V end lost 7 bases, the J end lost 2 bases, and 12 bases lay between the germline ends. Germline V gene data show CDR1 as SQVTM and CDR2 as ANQGSEA. The CDR3 totals 12 residues. The CDR3: CSAGHTTYEQYF. The CDR3 region has the DNA TGCAGCGCGGGACATACCACCTACGAGCAGTACTTC.

V usage is TRBV29-1 and J usage is TRBJ1-3; D is possibly TRBD1 (6 bases). The V end was cut by 6 bases, the J end by 1 base, with 10 bases between. Per germline, CDR1 SQVTM and CDR2 ANQGSEA. The CDR3 runs 13 residues. The CDR3 DNA is TGCAGCGTCAGACAGGTTTCTGGAAACACCATATATTTT. Its translation is CSVRQVSGNTIYF.

The rearrangement uses TRBV7-2 and TRBJ2-5, with TRBD2 matching over 11 bases. Trimming took 2 bases from V and 5 from J; bases not matched to a gene: 7. CDR3 size: 16 residues. CDR1 and CDR2 from the germline V gene are SGHTA and FQGNSA. The CDR3 loop is CASSLLASGGWETQYF. The CDR3 DNA follows: TGTGCCAGCAGCTTACTGGCTAGCGGGGGGTGGGAGACCCAGTACTTC. Complete variable domain (other parts from reference TRBV7-2 and TRBJ2-5): GAGVSQSPSNKVTEKGKDVELRCDPISGHTALYWYRQSLGQGLEFLIYFQGNSAPDKSGLPSDRFSAERTGGSVSTLTIQRTQQEDSAVYLCASSLLASGGWETQYFGPGTRLLVL.

J is TRBJ2-3 and V is TRBV7-9, with unresolved D. The CDR3 runs to 11 residues. With 5 bases removed from V and 6 bases from J, the gap between germline ends came to 6 bases. Germline V gene sequence: CDR1 SEHNR, CDR2 FQNEAQ (reference sequence). The DNA for the CDR3 is TGTGCCAGCAGCCCCCAGGATACGCAGTATTTT. The encoded protein is CASSPQDTQYF.

V usage is TRBV5-4 and J usage is TRBJ2-3, with unresolved D. Trimming pared 2 bases from V and 1 base from J, leaving 11 bases between. The CDR3 consists of 15 residues. From germline, CDR1 is SGHNT and CDR2 YYREEE (reference sequence). Written as DNA, the CDR3 is TGTGCCAGCAGCTTCGGTTCTCACCGCACAGATACGCAGTATTTT. It specifies CASSFGSHRTDTQYF.

The CDR3 spells CATSDTGQGDNEQFF. In DNA form, the CDR3 reads TGTGCCACCAGTGATACGGGACAGGGAGACAATGAGCAGTTCTTC. The chain is built from TRBV24-1 and TRBJ2-1; TRBD1 matches at 9 bases. This CDR3 contains 15 residues. Germline V gene data show CDR1 as KGHDR and CDR2 as SFDVKD. After removal of 3 bases from V and 5 bases from J, the junction contained 4 bases not matched to a gene.

V and J are TRBV5-1 and TRBJ2-7; 11 nucleotides align to TRBD2. V was pared by 5 bases and J by 4 bases, with 5 bases of the junction left unmatched. There are 14 residues in the CDR3. Germline CDR1 and CDR2: SGHRS and YFSETQ. CDR3 sequence reads: CASRPGLADYEQYF. CDR3 coding DNA: TGCGCCAGCAGACCGGGACTAGCGGATTACGAGCAGTACTTC.

The chain has TRBV19 and TRBJ2-6, with D maybe TRBD1 (6 bases). The germline V gene encodes CDR1 LNHDA and CDR2 SQIVND (reference sequence). Trimming shortened V by 5 bases and J by 0 bases, and 11 bases separated the two germline ends. The CDR3 sequence is 16 residues long. This chain's CDR3 is CASSDRTYSGANVLTF. The CDR3 coding sequence is TGTGCCAGTAGTGACAGGACATACTCTGGGGCCAACGTCCTGACTTTC.

This chain joins TRBV7-9 and TRBJ2-5, with unresolved D. The V end was cut by 1 base, the J end by 5 bases, with 8 bases between. This CDR3 has 13 residues. CDR1 SEHNR and CDR2 FQNEAQ come from the germline V gene (reference sequence). CDR3 DNA sequence: TGTGCCAGCAGCTTAGGGATGCGGGAGACCCAGTACTTC. Translation gives CASSLGMRETQYF.

The chain carries TRBV5-1 and TRBJ1-5, with TRBD1 matching over 9 bases. This CDR3 has 16 amino acids. Germline CDR1 SGHRS, CDR2 YFSETQ. Trimming took 1 base from V and 0 from J; bases not matched to a gene: 2. CDR3 DNA: TGCGCCAGCAGCTTGAGGACAGGGGTTAGCAATCAGCCCCAGCATTTT. Its translation is CASSLRTGVSNQPQHF.

The rearrangement links TRBV27 to TRBJ1-4; D possibly corresponds to TRBD1 (6 bases). V was shortened by 5 bases and J by 1 base, with 11 bases between the two germline ends. This CDR3 spans 15 amino acids. The germline CDR1 and CDR2 sequences are MNHEY and SMNVEV (reference sequence). This CDR3 reads CASSPQQGTNEKLFF. DNA of the CDR3: TGTGCCAGCAGTCCGCAACAGGGAACTAATGAAAAACTGTTTTTT.

The chain carries TRBV4-1 and TRBJ2-7, with 10 bases fitting TRBD1. The CDR3 contains 15 residues. The germline gives CDR1 MGHRA, CDR2 YSYEKL. V trimming: 3 bases; J trimming: 2 bases; junction bases outside the gene matches: 4. CDR3 coding DNA: TGCGCCAGCAGCCAGCCGGGACAGGGGACCTACGAGCAGTACTTC. As protein: CASSQPGQGTYEQYF.

The chain combines TRBV30 with TRBJ2-2; 10 bases map to TRBD1. Germline V gives CDR1 GTSNPN, CDR2 SVGIG (reference sequence). The CDR3 spans 14 residues. Trimming removed 3 bases from V and 5 bases from J; junction bases left unmatched: 3. The CDR3 protein is CAWRGQGWTGELFF. The CDR3 bases are TGTGCCTGGAGGGGACAGGGGTGGACCGGGGAGCTGTTTTTT.

The chain uses TRBV21-1 and TRBJ2-5; TRBD2, the D gene given by the table, was not confirmed from the DNA. TRBV21-1 is designated a pseudogene. The CDR3 loop spans 16 amino acids. The CDR3 protein is CASRPRLAGGIETQYF. The CDR3 region has the DNA TGTGCCAGCAGACCCAGACTAGCGGGGGGTATAGAGACCCAGTACTTC.